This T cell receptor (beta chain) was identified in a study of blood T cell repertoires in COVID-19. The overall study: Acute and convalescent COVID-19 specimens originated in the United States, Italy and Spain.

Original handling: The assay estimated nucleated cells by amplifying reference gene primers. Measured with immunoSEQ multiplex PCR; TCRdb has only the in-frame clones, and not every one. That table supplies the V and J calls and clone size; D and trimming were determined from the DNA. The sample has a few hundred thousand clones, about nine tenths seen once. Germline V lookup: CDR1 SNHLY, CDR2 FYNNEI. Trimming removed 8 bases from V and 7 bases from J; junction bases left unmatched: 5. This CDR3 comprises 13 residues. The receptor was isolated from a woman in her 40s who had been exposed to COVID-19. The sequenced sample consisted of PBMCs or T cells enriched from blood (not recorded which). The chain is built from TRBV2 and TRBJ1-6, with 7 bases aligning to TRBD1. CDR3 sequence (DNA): TGTGCCAGCGGGGACAGAGAAAATTCACCCCTCCACTTT. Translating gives CASGDRENSPLHF.